Below, 18 T cell receptor beta chains from the same sample are listed, as sequenced in a study of neurological immune-mediated disorders. TCRdb re-analysed the 5' RACE reads in MiXCR, keeping a single row per CDR3 protein. Of approximately 15,000 distinct CDR3 sequences listed, roughly a fifth were seen once; the top ten hold 20% to 25%. The sequenced material came from PBMCs. The receptors were sampled from a man in his fifties or sixties in good health.

This clonotype has a count of ten or more. The V gene is TRBV20-1, the J gene TRBJ2-7; D is uncertain. From germline, CDR1 is DFQATT and CDR2 SNEGSKA (reference sequence). This CDR3 has 12 amino acids. This CDR3 is CRPAHPSYEQYF. CDR3 DNA sequence: TGCAGGCCCGCCCACCCCTCCTACGAGCAGTACTTC.

A single count supports this clonotype. The chain couples TRBV28 to TRBJ2-7, with D possibly TRBD2 on 6 matching bases. Germline values: CDR1 MDHEN, CDR2 SYDVKM. V was cut by 4 bases and J by 0 bases, with 10 bases left in between. The CDR3 runs to 14 residues. The CDR3 reads CASSSTSSSYEQYF. As DNA, the CDR3 is TGTGCCAGCAGTTCGACTAGTTCCTCCTACGAGCAGTACTTC.

This clonotype was counted many times. The chain joins TRBV5-5 to TRBJ2-1; 8 bases are a match to TRBD2. CDR1 and CDR2 (germline): SGHKS, YYEKEE (reference sequence). The CDR3 loop spans 16 amino acids. V lost 5 bases and J lost 7; bases outside the gene matches: 14. The CDR3 is CASSPWTSPGVNEQFF. In DNA, the CDR3 is TGTGCCAGCAGTCCTTGGACTAGCCCAGGGGTAAATGAGCAGTTCTTC.

This clonotype was detected ten times or more. V usage is TRBV6-2 or TRBV6-3 and J usage is TRBJ2-7; D possibly corresponds to TRBD2 (6 bases). Trimming took 5 bases from V and 0 from J, leaving 11 bases between them. CDR1 and CDR2 from the germline V gene are MNHEY and SVGEGT. The CDR3 is 14 amino acids. The CDR3 DNA sequence: TGTGCCAGCAGTCGTAGCGGCCTCTCCTACGAGCAGTACTTC. This encodes CASSRSGLSYEQYF.

This clonotype was seen ten or more times. This chain links TRBV6-6 with TRBJ1-3; 7 bases are a match to TRBD1. The V and J ends lost 6 bases and 8 bases, in that order; junction bases with no gene match: 7. The CDR3 covers 13 residues. Germline V lookup: CDR1 MNHNY, CDR2 SVGAGI (reference sequence). The CDR3: CASSLQGLDTIYF. CDR3 bases: TGTGCCAGCAGCCTACAGGGGCTAGACACCATATATTTT.

The rearrangement joins TRBV7-2 to TRBJ2-5, with 7 bases fitting TRBD2. With 1 base clipped from V and 5 bases from J, the junction kept 4 bases outside the gene matches. The CDR3 is 14 residues long. Germline loops: CDR1 SGHTA, CDR2 FQGNSA. CDR3 coding DNA: TGTGCCAGCAGCTTAGTTTCGCGGGAGGAGACCCAGTACTTC. Its translation is CASSLVSREETQYF. Full variable domain (remainder filled in from reference TRBV7-2 and TRBJ2-5): GAGVSQSPSNKVTEKGKDVELRCDPISGHTALYWYRQSLGQGLEFLIYFQGNSAPDKSGLPSDRFSAERTGGSVSTLTIQRTQQEDSAVYLCASSLVSREETQYFGPGTRLLVL.

This clonotype came up many times. The chain couples TRBV7-2 to TRBJ2-7, with D possibly being TRBD2 (5 bases). The ends were cut back, 3 bases at V and 0 bases at J, with 9 bases in the middle. The CDR3 runs to 14 residues. The V gene's germline CDR1 is SGHTA and CDR2 FQGNSA. CDR3 region: CASSFSGISYEQYF. CDR3 DNA: TGTGCCAGCAGCTTCTCCGGGATCTCCTACGAGCAGTACTTC.

This clonotype was recorded many times. The genes are TRBV7-2 and TRBJ2-3; D perhaps matches TRBD2 (6 bases). This CDR3 contains 14 residues. Germline loops: CDR1 SGHTA, CDR2 FQGNSA. The V gene lost 5 bases and the J gene lost 0 bases, with 9 bases spanning the gap. This chain's CDR3 is CASSPGVSTDTQYF. CDR3 nucleotide sequence: TGTGCCAGCAGCCCGGGAGTTAGCACAGATACGCAGTATTTT.

The V and J genes are TRBV5-1 and TRBJ2-1; TRBD2 matches 13 bases. From germline, CDR1 is SGHRS and CDR2 YFSETQ. With 4 bases clipped from V and 3 bases from J, the junction kept 4 bases outside the gene matches. CDR3 size: 16 residues. CDR3 bases: TGCGCCAGCAGCATGGGGACTAGCGGGATCTACAATGAGCAGTTCTTC. Translated: CASSMGTSGIYNEQFF.

The chain recombines TRBV6-2 or TRBV6-3 with TRBJ2-5; TRBD2 agrees at 8 bases. The CDR3 covers 13 residues. With V trimmed by 6 bases and J by 2 bases, 2 bases remained unmatched. The germline V gene has CDR1 MNHEY and CDR2 SVGEGT. CDR3 sequence reads: CASRTSDQETQYF. The CDR3 DNA reads as TGTGCCAGCAGGACTAGCGATCAAGAGACCCAGTACTTC.

In its sample, this clonotype ranks as medium-sized. The rearrangement uses TRBV7-2 and TRBJ2-7; 13 positions match TRBD2. This CDR3 is 16 amino acids long. J lost 4 bases, V lost 2 bases, and 5 bases had no gene match. Germline V gene data show CDR1 as SGHTA and CDR2 as FQGNSA. The CDR3 is CASSLTLAGGGYEQYF. In DNA, the CDR3 is TGTGCCAGCAGCTTAACACTAGCGGGAGGGGGTTACGAGCAGTACTTC.

This chain joins TRBV2 and TRBJ2-3, with no clear D. Looked up from germline, CDR1 is SNHLY and CDR2 is FYNNEI. This CDR3 contains 12 residues. Deletions cut 7 bases from V and 2 bases from J, with 7 bases between. The CDR3: CASKPDTDTQYF. Written as DNA, the CDR3 is TGTGCCAGCAAGCCCGACACAGATACGCAGTATTTT.

This clonotype was seen at least ten times. V usage is TRBV20-1 and J usage is TRBJ2-1; TRBD2 matches 8 bases. The length of the CDR3 is 13 residues. The germline gives CDR1 DFQATT, CDR2 SNEGSKA (reference sequence). The trim removed 3 bases at V and 2 bases at J, leaving 0 bases unmatched. DNA for the CDR3: TGCAGTGCTAGGCGGGGGGCCTACAATGAGCAGTTCTTC. Translating it yields CSARRGAYNEQFF.

This clonotype was found many times. The CDR3 DNA is TGCAGTGCTAGAGGTTCCGGGGCGGGATCCTACGAGCAGTACTTC. Protein sequence: CSARGSGAGSYEQYF. V gene TRBV20-1 combines with J gene TRBJ2-7, with TRBD2 as a possible D gene (6 bases). Per germline, CDR1 DFQATT and CDR2 SNEGSKA (reference sequence). V was trimmed by 1 base and J by 1 base, leaving 14 bases between them. The length of the CDR3 is 15 residues.

This clonotype was detected many times. The V gene is TRBV5-1, the J gene TRBJ2-5; D gene ambiguous. From germline, CDR1 is SGHRS and CDR2 YFSETQ. This CDR3 is built from 11 residues. V lost 3 bases, J lost 2 bases, and 2 bases lay in between. CDR3 region: CASSSQETQYF. Written as DNA, the CDR3 is TGCGCCAGCAGCTCTCAAGAGACCCAGTACTTC.

Comments on this clonotype: One base away lies a much larger clone, so this may be a sequencing read error. The CDR3 protein is CASSISGTGSYEQYF. CDR3 DNA sequence: TGTGCCAGCAGTATCTCCGGGACAGGGTCCTACGAGCAGTACTTC. J is TRBJ2-7 and V is TRBV6-2 or TRBV6-3, with 9 bases aligning to TRBD1. The germline gives CDR1 MNHEY, CDR2 SVGEGT. Trimming removed 5 bases from V and 1 base from J; junction bases left unmatched: 6. The CDR3 spans 15 residues.

This clonotype is medium-sized in the sample. For the CDR3, the DNA is TGTGCCAGCAGTTTTGGCGGGGGCCGAACTGAAGCTTTCTTT. Encoded protein: CASSFGGGRTEAFF. The chain recombines TRBV28 with TRBJ1-1; possible D gene TRBD1, 6 bases. The CDR3 length is 14 residues. V was trimmed by 3 bases and J by 5 bases, leaving 13 bases between them. Germline CDR1 is MDHEN and CDR2 is SYDVKM.

The chain employs TRBV5-6 and TRBJ2-1, with D possibly matching TRBD2 (6 bases). The CDR3 has 15 residues. Looked up from germline, CDR1 is SGHDT and CDR2 is YYEEEE. Trimming pared 7 bases from V and 9 bases from J, leaving 23 bases between. The CDR3 DNA follows: TGTGCCAGCGCACCCACGGGACTCTCTGGGGGTGAGCAGTTCTTC. Its protein product is CASAPTGLSGGEQFF.